These 14 T cell receptor beta chains came from one sample sequenced in a study of shared clonotypes between healthy human individuals. The protocol was immunoSEQ multiplex PCR, while the TCRdb copy is restricted to in-frame clones and leaves out a portion. The table lists about 2.4 million clones, more than 90% of them singletons, with 0.11% to 0.15% in the top ten. Material: naive CD4+ T cells sorted from blood. Noted subset: CD45RA+ positively selected. These receptors all come from a man between 18 and 29 years old in good health.

V gene TRBV25-1 combines with J gene TRBJ1-1; the D gene is possibly TRBD1 (6 bases). Trimming stripped 3 bases from V and 6 bases from J, with 14 bases between. This CDR3 contains 14 residues. Germline assignment: CDR1 MGHDK and CDR2 SYGVNS. The CDR3 bases are TGTGCCAGCAGTGAGACAGCCCCAGGGGCTGAAGCTTTCTTT. Translating it yields CASSETAPGAEAFF.

V is TRBV28 and J is TRBJ2-7; TRBD2 aligns across 8 bases. V gave up 4 bases and J gave up 2 bases; unmatched junction bases: 13. Germline CDR1 MDHEN, CDR2 SYDVKM. The CDR3 spans 17 residues. Written as DNA, the CDR3 is TGTGCCAGCAGTTCTATGGGCAGGCGGGGGGTTACCTACGAGCAGTACTTC. This codes for CASSSMGRRGVTYEQYF.

CDR3 sequence: CASSPQAGGITDTQYF. The CDR3 DNA is TGCGCCAGCAGCCCTCAAGCGGGGGGAATCACAGATACGCAGTATTTT. V usage is TRBV5-1 and J usage is TRBJ2-3; 9 nucleotides line up with TRBD2. The CDR3 consists of 16 residues. V trimming: 4 bases; J trimming: 2 bases; junction bases outside the gene matches: 8. CDR1 is SGHRS and CDR2 is YFSETQ in the germline V gene.

The V call is TRBV2, the J call TRBJ2-5, with a weak D call TRBD1 (6 bases). CDR3 length equals 13 residues. The V and J ends lost 7 bases and 1 base respectively, with 10 bases between them. Germline loops: CDR1 SNHLY, CDR2 FYNNEI. CDR3 sequence reads: CASIRGLQETQYF. CDR3 DNA: TGTGCCAGCATCAGGGGCCTCCAAGAGACCCAGTACTTC.

The V call is TRBV5-1, the J call TRBJ1-4; TRBD1 is a possible D gene (6 bases). The CDR3 extends over 17 amino acids. Germline loops: CDR1 SGHRS, CDR2 YFSETQ. Between the trimmed V and J ends, which lost 0 bases and 5 bases, there was a span of 17 bases. CDR3 DNA sequence: TGCGCCAGCAGCTTGGAACAGGGTAGGGGCTTAAATGAAAAACTGTTTTTT. This sequence encodes CASSLEQGRGLNEKLFF.

This chain uses TRBV5-1 with TRBJ2-7; 7 bases fit TRBD2. The CDR3 is made up of 15 amino acids. Germline CDR1 is SGHRS and CDR2 is YFSETQ. Germline trimming cut 0 bases from V and 2 bases from J; bases unmatched to any gene: 5. CDR3 region: CASSLDSSGTYEQYF. CDR3 in DNA: TGCGCCAGCAGCTTGGATTCTAGCGGAACCTACGAGCAGTACTTC.

This clone was seen a single time. This chain uses TRBV5-1 with TRBJ1-3; TRBD1 matches 7 bases. Germline CDR1 and CDR2: SGHRS and YFSETQ. This CDR3 contains 16 residues. After removal of 1 base from V and 2 bases from J, the junction contained 6 bases not matched to a gene. The CDR3 DNA sequence: TGCGCCAGCAGCTTGCCGGGACAGAGCCCTGGAAACACCATATATTTT. Translation gives CASSLPGQSPGNTIYF.

This chain links TRBV23-1 with TRBJ2-2; D tentatively reads TRBD1 or TRBD2 (5 bases each). TRBV23-1 is reported as an ORF; its role is uncertain. There are 15 residues in the CDR3. V lost 8 bases and J lost 0, with 13 bases in between. CDR3: CASPRRGANTGELFF. The CDR3 nucleotides are TGCGCCAGCCCCCGGAGAGGGGCGAACACCGGGGAGCTGTTTTTT.

The chain's CDR3 is CASSLARRELPYEQYF. The DNA of the CDR3 is TGTGCCAGCAGCTTAGCGCGGAGAGAGCTACCCTACGAGCAGTACTTC. V gene TRBV7-8 combines with J gene TRBJ2-7, with no clear D. The CDR3 sequence is 16 residues long. Per the germline V gene, CDR1 is SGHVS and CDR2 is FQNEAQ. Deletions cut 0 bases from V and 2 bases from J, with 14 bases between.

The chain recombines TRBV11-3 with TRBJ2-3; D assignment may be TRBD1 or TRBD2 (5 bases each). V was trimmed by 5 bases and J by 12 bases, leaving 15 bases between them. The CDR3 consists of 12 residues. Germline CDR1 is SGHNT and CDR2 is YENEEA. CDR3 protein: CASSTGTETQYF. For the CDR3, the DNA is TGTGCCAGCAGCACTGGGACCGAGACTCAGTATTTT.

The rearrangement links TRBV6-5 to TRBJ2-5, with 7 bases lining up with TRBD1. This CDR3 has 14 amino acids. Trimming cost V 5 bases and J 3 bases; bases outside gene matches: 6. CDR1 MNHEY and CDR2 SVGAGI come from the germline V gene. CDR3 coding DNA: TGTGCCAGCAGTGCAGGGACAGCGAAAGAGACCCAGTACTTC. This translates into CASSAGTAKETQYF.

This chain joins TRBV30 and TRBJ2-6; D remains ambiguous. Germline CDR1 reads GTSNPN; CDR2 reads SVGIG (reference sequence). There are 13 residues in the CDR3. Trimming shortened V by 3 bases and J by 2 bases, and 5 bases separated the two germline ends. CDR3 nucleotides: TGTGCCTGGAGCCCGACTGGGGCCAACGTCCTGACTTTC. Its translation: CAWSPTGANVLTF.

V and J are TRBV5-4 and TRBJ1-2; perhaps TRBD1 as D (5 bases). Germline CDR1 reads SGHNT; CDR2 reads YYREEE (reference sequence). Trimming took off 2 bases at V and 6 bases at J, with 14 bases between the two ends. This CDR3 has 14 amino acids. The CDR3 nucleotides are TGTGCCAGCAGCTTTGCAGGGAATGTTAATGGCTACACCTTC. Protein: CASSFAGNVNGYTF.

J is TRBJ2-2 and V is TRBV6-6; 8 nucleotides align to TRBD2. V was clipped by 6 bases and J by 6 bases; unmatched bases: 0. This CDR3 spans 12 amino acids. Germline CDR1 MNHNY, CDR2 SVGAGI (reference sequence). CDR3 region: CASRTSAGELFF. DNA of the CDR3: TGTGCCAGCAGGACTAGCGCCGGGGAGCTGTTTTTT.